Shown below are 12 T cell receptor beta chains from a single sample sequenced in a study of naive and memory T cell subsets. An oligonucleotide containing a UMI was ligated to the 3' end of TCR cDNA. Ligated cDNA underwent four rounds of PCR with nested alpha and beta constant region primers and SP2. Via MiXCR, TCRdb re-called the 5' RACE reads, giving one row per CDR3 protein. The profile shows around 48,000 distinct CDR3 sequences, about 4.5% of them singletons. These receptors came from a female donor in good health.

This clonotype was found many times. This chain links TRBV6-5 with TRBJ2-2, with 7 positions matching TRBD1. Germline V CDR1 and CDR2: MNHEY, SVGAGI. CDR3 length: 15 amino acids. V lost 0 bases to trimming and J lost 4 bases; unmatched junction nucleotides: 2. This CDR3 reads CASSYSTGTTGELFF. CDR3 sequence (DNA): TGTGCCAGCAGTTACTCGACAGGGACCACCGGGGAGCTGTTTTTT.

In this sample, this clonotype turned up many times. The chain links TRBV18 to TRBJ2-1, with 8 nucleotides matching TRBD2. CDR3 length: 17 residues. Germline V gene data show CDR1 as KGHSH and CDR2 as LQKENI. Losses at the gene ends were 4 bases for V and 1 base for J; bases not matched to a gene: 9. This chain's CDR3 is CASSQFGPSGSYNEQFF. The DNA for the CDR3 is TGTGCCAGCTCACAGTTTGGACCTAGCGGGTCCTACAATGAGCAGTTCTTC. Full variable domain (rest looked up from reference TRBV18 and TRBJ2-1): NAGVMQNPRHLVRRRGQEARLRCSPMKGHSHVYWYRQLPEEGLKFMVYLQKENIIDESGMPKERFSAEFPKEGPSILRIQQVVRGDSAAYFCASSQFGPSGSYNEQFFGPGTRLTVL.

The chain carries TRBV6-4 and TRBJ2-3, with 12 bases lining up with TRBD2. Germline loops: CDR1 MRHNA, CDR2 SNTAGT. Trimming cost V 5 bases and J 1 base; bases outside gene matches: 4. The CDR3 spans 16 residues. CDR3 in amino acids: CASSQLAGGGTDTQYF. In DNA, the CDR3 is TGTGCCAGCAGTCAACTAGCGGGAGGAGGCACAGATACGCAGTATTTT.

This clonotype was recorded at least ten times. This CDR3 is CASSKGRGNQPQHF. CDR3 DNA: TGTGCCAGCAGTAAGGGGAGGGGCAATCAGCCCCAGCATTTT. This rearrangement joins TRBV28 to TRBJ1-5; D is perhaps TRBD1 (5 bases). CDR3 length equals 14 residues. Trimming left V 5 bases short and J 2 bases short, with 10 bases between. Germline assignment: CDR1 MDHEN and CDR2 SYDVKM.

This clonotype has ten or more counts. The chain combines TRBV3-1 with TRBJ2-7, with TRBD2 matching 13 bases. The V segment lost 4 bases and the J segment 6 bases; nucleotides outside the gene matches: 6. The CDR3 is 15 residues long. CDR1 is LGHDT, CDR2 YNNKEL, per germline (reference sequence). The CDR3 coding sequence is TGTGCCAGCAGCCGGGGGACTAGCGGGATTCGCGAGCAGTACTTC. It translates to CASSRGTSGIREQYF.

The J gene is TRBJ2-2, the V gene TRBV27; D call uncertain. The V end was cut by 2 bases, the J end by 6 bases, with 7 bases between. CDR1 and CDR2 (germline): MNHEY, SMNVEV (reference sequence). The CDR3 extends over 13 amino acids. The CDR3 sequence is CASSLMGSGELFF. The CDR3 bases are TGTGCCAGCAGTTTAATGGGATCCGGGGAGCTGTTTTTT.

The table lists this clonotype with many counts. The chain combines TRBV5-1 with TRBJ2-6; a weak D match, TRBD1 (5 bases). This CDR3 comprises 15 residues. CDR1 is SGHRS, CDR2 YFSETQ, per germline. Trimming pared 4 bases from V and 1 base from J, leaving 9 bases between. CDR3 nucleotide sequence: TGCGCCAGCAGCGCAAGGGGATCTGGGGCCAACGTCCTGACTTTC. Protein sequence: CASSARGSGANVLTF.

This clonotype was recorded many times. V gene TRBV9 combines with J gene TRBJ1-2; no clear D gene. CDR1 and CDR2 (germline): SGDLS, YYNGEE. The CDR3 is made up of 19 amino acids. V dropped 3 bases and J dropped 2 bases, with 26 bases sitting between them. The CDR3 loop reads CASSERKGGGGLRNYGYTF. As DNA, the CDR3 is TGTGCCAGCAGCGAACGGAAGGGAGGAGGAGGATTACGAAACTATGGCTACACCTTC. The full variable domain, rest sourced from reference TRBV9 and TRBJ1-2, is DSGVTQTPKHLITATGQRVTLRCSPRSGDLSVYWYQQSLDQGLQFLIQYYNGEERAKGNILERFSAQQFPDLHSELNLSSLELGDSALYFCASSERKGGGGLRNYGYTFGSGTRLTVV.

Many counts were recorded for this clonotype. V usage is TRBV7-9 and J usage is TRBJ2-7; tentative D call: TRBD1 (6 bases). V gave up 7 bases and J gave up 7 bases, with 23 bases separating them. The CDR3 is 15 amino acids. Looked up from germline, CDR1 is SEHNR and CDR2 is FQNEAQ (reference sequence). In DNA, the CDR3 is TGTGCCAGCACCGAACGGCCACAGGGAATGCTTGAGCAGTACTTC. As protein: CASTERPQGMLEQYF.

The genes are TRBV7-8 and TRBJ2-1; 8 bases map to TRBD2. This CDR3 comprises 14 residues. J lost 8 bases, V lost 2 bases, and 5 bases had no gene match. Germline V lookup: CDR1 SGHVS, CDR2 FQNEAQ. As DNA, the CDR3 is TGTGCCAGCAGCTTATTGAAGCGGGAGCATGAGCAGTTCTTC. This translates into CASSLLKREHEQFF.

The sample holds many counts of this clonotype. The genes are TRBV3-1 and TRBJ2-2; D is ambiguous. The CDR3 contains 17 residues. The ends were cut back, 4 bases at V and 0 bases at J, with 15 bases in the middle. Germline values: CDR1 LGHDT, CDR2 YNNKEL (reference sequence). CDR3 nucleotide sequence: TGTGCCAGCAGCCCCCATACACAGCTTTCGAACACCGGGGAGCTGTTTTTT. The encoded protein is CASSPHTQLSNTGELFF.

This rearrangement joins TRBV14 to TRBJ2-5; TRBD2 matches 13 bases. V was clipped by 3 bases and J by 5 bases; unmatched bases: 6. The CDR3 sequence is 16 residues long. The germline gives CDR1 SGHDN, CDR2 FVKESK. This CDR3 is CASSHGLAGEIETQYF. DNA of the CDR3: TGTGCCAGCAGCCACGGACTAGCGGGAGAGATCGAGACCCAGTACTTC.